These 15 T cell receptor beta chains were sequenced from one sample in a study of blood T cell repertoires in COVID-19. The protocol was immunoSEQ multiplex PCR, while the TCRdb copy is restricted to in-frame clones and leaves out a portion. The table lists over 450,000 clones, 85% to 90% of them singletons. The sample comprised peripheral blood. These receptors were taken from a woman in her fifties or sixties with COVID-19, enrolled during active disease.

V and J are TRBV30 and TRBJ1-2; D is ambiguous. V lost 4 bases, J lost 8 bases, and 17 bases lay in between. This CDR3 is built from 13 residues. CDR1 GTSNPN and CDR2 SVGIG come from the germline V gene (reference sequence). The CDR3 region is CAWTERGFGGYTF. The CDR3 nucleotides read TGTGCCTGGACCGAGCGGGGTTTCGGGGGCTACACCTTC.

CDR3 region: CATTAPGGTEAFF. Written as DNA, the CDR3 is TGTGCCACCACTGCCCCCGGGGGGACTGAAGCTTTCTTT. The chain has TRBV6-5 and TRBJ1-1, with D possibly TRBD1 on 5 matching bases. The CDR3 runs 13 residues. The ends were cut back, 10 bases at V and 5 bases at J, with 17 bases in the middle. CDR1 MNHEY and CDR2 SVGAGI come from the germline V gene.

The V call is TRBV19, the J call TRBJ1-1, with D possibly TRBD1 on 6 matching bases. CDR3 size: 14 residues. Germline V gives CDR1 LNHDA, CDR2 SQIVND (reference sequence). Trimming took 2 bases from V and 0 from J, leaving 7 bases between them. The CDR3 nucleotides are TGTGCCAGTAGTATAACAGGGTTGAACACTGAAGCTTTCTTT. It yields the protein CASSITGLNTEAFF.

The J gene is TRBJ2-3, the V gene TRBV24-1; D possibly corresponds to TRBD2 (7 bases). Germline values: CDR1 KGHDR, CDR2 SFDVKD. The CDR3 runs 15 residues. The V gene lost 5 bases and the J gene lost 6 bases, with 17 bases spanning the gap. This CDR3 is CATSARGAYQDTQYF. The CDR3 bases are TGTGCCACCAGTGCCCGGGGGGCGTATCAGGATACGCAGTATTTT.

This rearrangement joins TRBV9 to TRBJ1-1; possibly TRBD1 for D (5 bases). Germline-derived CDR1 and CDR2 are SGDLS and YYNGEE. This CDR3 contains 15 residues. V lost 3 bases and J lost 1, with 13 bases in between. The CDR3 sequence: CASSEGAVPNTEAFF. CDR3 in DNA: TGTGCCAGCAGCGAAGGGGCAGTACCGAACACTGAAGCTTTCTTT.

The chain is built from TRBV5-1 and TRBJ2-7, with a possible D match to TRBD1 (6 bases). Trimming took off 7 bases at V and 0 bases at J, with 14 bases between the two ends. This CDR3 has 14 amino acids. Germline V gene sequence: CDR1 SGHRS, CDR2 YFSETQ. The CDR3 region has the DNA TGCGCCAGCGCCGACACAGGGAGCTCCTACGAGCAGTACTTC. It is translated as CASADTGSSYEQYF.

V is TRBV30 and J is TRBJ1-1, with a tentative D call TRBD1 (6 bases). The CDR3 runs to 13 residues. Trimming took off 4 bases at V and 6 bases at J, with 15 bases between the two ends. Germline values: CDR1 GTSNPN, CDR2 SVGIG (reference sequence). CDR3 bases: TGTGCCTGGAATAACAGGGTTCGCCCTGAAGCTTTCTTT. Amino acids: CAWNNRVRPEAFF. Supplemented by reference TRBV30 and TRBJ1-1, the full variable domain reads SQTIHQWPATLVQPVGSPLSLECTVEGTSNPNLYWYRQAAGRGLQLLFYSVGIGQISSEVPQNLSASRPQDRQFILSSKKLLLSDSGFYLCAWNNRVRPEAFFGQGTRLTVV.

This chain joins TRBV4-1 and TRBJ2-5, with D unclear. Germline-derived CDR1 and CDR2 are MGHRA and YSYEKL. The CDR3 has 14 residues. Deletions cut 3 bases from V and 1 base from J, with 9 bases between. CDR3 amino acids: CASSHSPTQETQYF. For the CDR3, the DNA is TGCGCCAGCAGCCATAGCCCGACCCAAGAGACCCAGTACTTC.

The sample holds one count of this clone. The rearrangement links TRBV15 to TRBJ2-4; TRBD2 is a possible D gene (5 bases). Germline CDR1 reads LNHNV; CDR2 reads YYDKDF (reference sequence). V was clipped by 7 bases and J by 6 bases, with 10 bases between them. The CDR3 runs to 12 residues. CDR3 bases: TGTGCCACCACGGGGTTAGGAAACATTCAGTACTTC. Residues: CATTGLGNIQYF.

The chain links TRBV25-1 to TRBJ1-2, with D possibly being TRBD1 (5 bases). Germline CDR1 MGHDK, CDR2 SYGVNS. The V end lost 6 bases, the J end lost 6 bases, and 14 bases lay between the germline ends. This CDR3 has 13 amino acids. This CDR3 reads CASRPQGRDGYTF. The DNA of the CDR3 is TGTGCCAGCAGACCCCAGGGCAGGGATGGCTACACCTTC.

CDR3 amino acids: CASSLAHRGGYNEQFF. DNA of the CDR3: TGTGCCAGCAGCTTAGCCCACCGGGGGGGATACAATGAGCAGTTCTTC. V is TRBV7-9 and J is TRBJ2-1, with 8 bases matching TRBD2. CDR1 is SEHNR, CDR2 FQNEAQ, per germline (reference sequence). V lost 0 bases to trimming and J lost 4 bases; unmatched junction nucleotides: 5. This CDR3 comprises 16 residues.

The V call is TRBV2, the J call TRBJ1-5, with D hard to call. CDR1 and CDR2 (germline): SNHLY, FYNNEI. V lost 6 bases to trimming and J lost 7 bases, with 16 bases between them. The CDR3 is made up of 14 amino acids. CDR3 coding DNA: TGTGCCAGCAGGGAGGCAGTCGTGGGGCAGCCCCAGCATTTT. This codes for CASREAVVGQPQHF.

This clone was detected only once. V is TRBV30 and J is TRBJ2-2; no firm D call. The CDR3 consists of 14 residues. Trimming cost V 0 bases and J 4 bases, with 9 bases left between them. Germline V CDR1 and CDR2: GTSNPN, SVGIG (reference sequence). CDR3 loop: CAWSVTRGTGELFF. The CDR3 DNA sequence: TGTGCCTGGAGTGTGACGAGAGGCACCGGGGAGCTGTTTTTT.

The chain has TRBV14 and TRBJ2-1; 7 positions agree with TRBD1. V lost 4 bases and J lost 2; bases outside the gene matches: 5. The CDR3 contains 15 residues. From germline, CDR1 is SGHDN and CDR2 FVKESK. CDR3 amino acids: CASSRLTGTYNEQFF. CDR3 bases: TGTGCCAGCAGCCGCCTGACAGGGACCTACAATGAGCAGTTCTTC.

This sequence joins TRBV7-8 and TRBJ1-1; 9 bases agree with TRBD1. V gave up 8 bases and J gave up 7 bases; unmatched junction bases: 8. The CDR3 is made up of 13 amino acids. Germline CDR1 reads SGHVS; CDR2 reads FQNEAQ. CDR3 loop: CASGNRGRGEAFF. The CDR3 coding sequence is TGTGCCAGCGGGAACAGGGGGCGCGGTGAAGCTTTCTTT.